The following is a TCR beta chain sequence with its context. Antigen unknown. This specimen comes from a study of cytomegalovirus exposure and HLA in healthy donors. For the study at large: The roughly 100 million unique TCR beta sequences, from about 179 million T cells, were found by an earlier analysis.

Primers included in the PCR were 60 Vbeta and 13 Jbeta primers. The method was immunoSEQ multiplex PCR; TCRdb's version includes in-frame clones alone and lacks a portion of them. Of 150,000 to 200,000 clones listed, 77% are singletons. The study, taken as a whole, reports: Exclusion as indistinguishable affected some V segments, including TRBV6-2 and TRBV6-3.

The CDR3 has 15 amino acids. V shed 5 bases and J 3 bases; nucleotides not matched to a gene: 5. Germline V lookup: CDR1 SGHNT, CDR2 YENEEA. The sequence was collected from a young woman in good health and CMV-seropositive. The gene calls are TRBV11-3 and TRBJ2-7; 12 nucleotides line up with TRBD1. The sequenced sample consisted of PBMCs. CDR3 sequence (DNA): TGTGCCAGCAGCCCGGGACAGGGGGCCATCTACGAGCAGTACTTC. Translating gives CASSPGQGAIYEQYF.